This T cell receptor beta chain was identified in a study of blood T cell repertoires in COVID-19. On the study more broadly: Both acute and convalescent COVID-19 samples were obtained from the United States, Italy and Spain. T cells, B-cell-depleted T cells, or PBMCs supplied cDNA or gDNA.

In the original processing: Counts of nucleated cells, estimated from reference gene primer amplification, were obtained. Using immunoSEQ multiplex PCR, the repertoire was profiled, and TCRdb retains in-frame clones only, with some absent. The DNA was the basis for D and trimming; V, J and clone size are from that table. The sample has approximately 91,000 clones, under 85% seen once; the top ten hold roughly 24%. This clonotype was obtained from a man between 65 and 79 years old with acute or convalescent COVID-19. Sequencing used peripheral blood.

The CDR3 DNA sequence: TGTGCCACCAGCAGAGAAGGGGGAAGGGGCCGTTTCCTCAATCAGCCCCAGCATTTT. This translates into CATSREGGRGRFLNQPQHF. This chain joins TRBV15 and TRBJ1-5, with a weak D call TRBD1 (6 bases). Looked up from germline, CDR1 is LNHNV and CDR2 is YYDKDF (reference sequence). The CDR3 has 19 residues. Trimming removed 0 bases at V and 3 bases at J, with 21 bases between. Looking up the rest from reference TRBV15 and TRBJ1-5 gives the full variable domain: DAMVIQNPRYQVTQFGKPVTLSCSQTLNHNVMYWYQQKSSQAPKLLFHYYDKDFNNEADTPDNFQSRRPNTSFCFLDIRSPGLGDTAMYLCATSREGGRGRFLNQPQHFGDGTRLSIL.